This T cell receptor beta chain was captured by sequencing in a study of T cell changes during pregnancy in multiple sclerosis. Trimming removed 1 base from V and 8 bases from J, with 11 bases in between. The CDR3 length is 14 residues. CDR1 is MNHEY and CDR2 is SMNVEV in the germline V gene (reference sequence). Some clones are missing from TCRdb's copy, which holds only in-frame ones; the method was immunoSEQ multiplex PCR. Among roughly 100,000 clones listed, about 90% were seen once. This receptor was obtained from a female donor with multiple sclerosis, enrolled in a pregnancy study. The starting material was peripheral blood, obtained before pregnancy. The V gene is TRBV27, the J gene TRBJ1-4; D gene unclear. The CDR3 is CASSLLDSREKLFF. Written as DNA, the CDR3 is TGTGCCAGCAGTTTATTGGACTCGAGAGAAAAACTGTTTTTT.